This TCR beta chain was observed in a study of cytomegalovirus exposure and HLA in healthy donors. Broader study findings: The classifier reportedly diagnosed cytomegalovirus status with high sensitivity and specificity. Compared with the approximately 680-donor mean, an Asian-associated ancestry cluster reportedly had fewer N-insertions, according to a later analysis. Later on, an analysis tied 15,000 to 20,000 TCR beta sequences to HLA alleles at 0.05 false discovery rate.

Details on this clone: No antigen is known for it.

Trimming took 7 bases from V and 0 from J, leaving 19 bases between them. Per the germline V gene, CDR1 is SGHDT and CDR2 is YYEEEE. The CDR3 sequence is 16 residues long. PCR involved 60 Vbeta and 13 Jbeta primers. TCRdb's copy holds only in-frame clones and misses some; the assay was immunoSEQ multiplex PCR. The sample has about 120,000 clones, approximately 80% seen once; the top ten hold over 0.2%. The sequence was obtained from a man aged 45 to 65 in good health and CMV-seronegative. This chain links TRBV5-6 with TRBJ1-1; D unclear. Sequencing input: PBMCs. In DNA, the CDR3 is TGTGCCAGCTTTCCCCCCCGGCCAGCGGTGAACACTGAAGCTTTCTTT. The encoded protein is CASFPPRPAVNTEAFF.